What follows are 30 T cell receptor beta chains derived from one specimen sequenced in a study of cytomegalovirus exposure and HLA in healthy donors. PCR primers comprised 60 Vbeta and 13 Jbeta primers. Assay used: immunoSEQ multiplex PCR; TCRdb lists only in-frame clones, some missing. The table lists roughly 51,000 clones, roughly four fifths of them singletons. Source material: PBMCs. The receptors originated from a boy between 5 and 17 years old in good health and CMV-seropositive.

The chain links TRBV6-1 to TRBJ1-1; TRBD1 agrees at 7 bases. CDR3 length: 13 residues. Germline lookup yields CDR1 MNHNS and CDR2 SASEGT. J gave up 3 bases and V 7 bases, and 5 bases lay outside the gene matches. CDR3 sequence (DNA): TGTGCCAGCAAAACGGGGACAGACACTGAAGCTTTCTTT. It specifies CASKTGTDTEAFF.

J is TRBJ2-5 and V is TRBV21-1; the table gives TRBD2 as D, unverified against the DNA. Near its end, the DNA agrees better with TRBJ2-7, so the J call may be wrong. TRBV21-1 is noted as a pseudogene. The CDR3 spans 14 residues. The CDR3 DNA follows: TGTGCCAGCTGCGATTACCAAAACTCCTACGAGCAGTACTTC. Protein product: CASCDYQNSYEQYF.

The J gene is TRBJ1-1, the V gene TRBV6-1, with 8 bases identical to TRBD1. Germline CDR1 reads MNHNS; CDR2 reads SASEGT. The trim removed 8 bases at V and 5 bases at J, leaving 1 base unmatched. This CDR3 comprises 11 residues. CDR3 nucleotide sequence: TGTGCCAGCCACAGGGGGACTGAAGCTTTCTTT. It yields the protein CASHRGTEAFF.

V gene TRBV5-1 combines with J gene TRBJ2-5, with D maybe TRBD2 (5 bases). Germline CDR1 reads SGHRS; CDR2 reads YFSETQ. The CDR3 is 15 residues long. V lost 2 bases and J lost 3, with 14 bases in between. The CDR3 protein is CASSLTRRSEETQYF. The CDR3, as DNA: TGCGCCAGCAGCTTAACTAGGCGCTCAGAAGAGACCCAGTACTTC.

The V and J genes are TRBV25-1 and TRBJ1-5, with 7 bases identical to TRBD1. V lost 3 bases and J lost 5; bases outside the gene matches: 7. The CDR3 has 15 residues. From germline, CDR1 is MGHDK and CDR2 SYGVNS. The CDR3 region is CASSDPGQADQPQHF. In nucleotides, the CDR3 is TGTGCCAGCAGTGACCCAGGACAGGCGGATCAGCCCCAGCATTTT.

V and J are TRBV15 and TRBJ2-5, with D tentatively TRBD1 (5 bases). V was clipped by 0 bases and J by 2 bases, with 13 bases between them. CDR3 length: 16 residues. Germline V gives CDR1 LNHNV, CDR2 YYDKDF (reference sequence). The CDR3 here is CATSRDERGIQETQYF. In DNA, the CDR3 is TGTGCCACCAGCAGAGATGAAAGGGGAATACAAGAGACCCAGTACTTC.

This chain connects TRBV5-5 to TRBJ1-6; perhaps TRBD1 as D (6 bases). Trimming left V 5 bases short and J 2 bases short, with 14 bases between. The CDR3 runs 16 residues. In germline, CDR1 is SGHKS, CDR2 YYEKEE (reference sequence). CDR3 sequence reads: CASSSTTGPYNSPLHF. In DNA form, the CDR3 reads TGTGCCAGCAGTTCCACCACAGGGCCCTATAATTCACCCCTCCACTTT.

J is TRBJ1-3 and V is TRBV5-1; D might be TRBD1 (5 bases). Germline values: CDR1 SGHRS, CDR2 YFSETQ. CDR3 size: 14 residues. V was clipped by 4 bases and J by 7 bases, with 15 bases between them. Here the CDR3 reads CASSKELPGNTIYF. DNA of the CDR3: TGCGCCAGCAGCAAGGAGCTTCCAGGGAACACCATATATTTT.

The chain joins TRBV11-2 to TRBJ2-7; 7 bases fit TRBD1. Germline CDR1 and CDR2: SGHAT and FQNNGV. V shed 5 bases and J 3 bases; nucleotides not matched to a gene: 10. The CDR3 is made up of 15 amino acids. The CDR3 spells CASSPSGTADYEQYF. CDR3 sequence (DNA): TGTGCCAGCAGCCCGAGTGGGACAGCGGACTACGAGCAGTACTTC.

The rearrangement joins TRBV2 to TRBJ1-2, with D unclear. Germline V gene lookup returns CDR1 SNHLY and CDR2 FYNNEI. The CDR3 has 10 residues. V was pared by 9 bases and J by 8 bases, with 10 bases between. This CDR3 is CARTTGGYTF. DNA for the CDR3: TGTGCCAGAACTACCGGCGGCTACACCTTC.

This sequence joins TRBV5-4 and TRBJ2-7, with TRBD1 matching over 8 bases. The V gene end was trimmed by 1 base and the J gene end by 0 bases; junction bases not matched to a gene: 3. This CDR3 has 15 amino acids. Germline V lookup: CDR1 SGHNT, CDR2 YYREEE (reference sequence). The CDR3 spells CASSLRGQGSYEQYF. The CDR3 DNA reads TGTGCCAGCAGCTTGAGAGGACAGGGCTCCTACGAGCAGTACTTC.

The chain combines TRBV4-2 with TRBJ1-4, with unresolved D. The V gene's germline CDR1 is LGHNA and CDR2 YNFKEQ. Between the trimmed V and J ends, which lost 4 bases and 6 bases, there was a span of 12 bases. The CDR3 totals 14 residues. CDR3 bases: TGTGCCAGCAGCCCTGAGCTGATTCATGAAAAACTGTTTTTT. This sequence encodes CASSPELIHEKLFF.

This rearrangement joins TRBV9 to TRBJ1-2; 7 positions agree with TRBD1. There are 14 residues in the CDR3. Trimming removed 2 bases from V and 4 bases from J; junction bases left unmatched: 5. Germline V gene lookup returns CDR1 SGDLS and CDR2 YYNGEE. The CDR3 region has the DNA TGTGCCAGCAGCGTTTCTTGGGACAGCTATGGCTACACCTTC. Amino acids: CASSVSWDSYGYTF.

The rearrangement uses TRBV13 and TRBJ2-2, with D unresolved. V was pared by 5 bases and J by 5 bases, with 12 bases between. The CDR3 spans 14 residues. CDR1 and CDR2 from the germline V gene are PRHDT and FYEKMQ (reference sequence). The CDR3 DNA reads TGTGCCAGCAGCCTCACTGCCGGGACCGGGGAGCTGTTTTTT. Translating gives CASSLTAGTGELFF.

The CDR3 nucleotides read TGTGCCAGCAGCCCACGACCGGGGGACTCGGGCGGGGAGCTGTTTTTT. This gives the protein CASSPRPGDSGGELFF. The chain couples TRBV11-3 to TRBJ2-2, with a weak D call TRBD2 (6 bases). V lost 5 bases and J 7 bases, leaving 20 bases between the germline ends. Germline V gives CDR1 SGHNT, CDR2 YENEEA. There are 16 residues in the CDR3.

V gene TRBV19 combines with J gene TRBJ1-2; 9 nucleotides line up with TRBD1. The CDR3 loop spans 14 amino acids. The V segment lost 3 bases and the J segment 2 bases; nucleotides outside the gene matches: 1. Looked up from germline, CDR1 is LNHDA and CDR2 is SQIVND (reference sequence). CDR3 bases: TGTGCCAGTAGTATCGGGACAGGGAACTATGGCTACACCTTC. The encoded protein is CASSIGTGNYGYTF.

CDR3 coding DNA: TGTGCCAGCAGCCCGAAAAGGGAGCGGGGGGCAGCTTTCTTT. Protein product: CASSPKRERGAAFF. The rearrangement links TRBV9 to TRBJ1-1; the D gene is possibly TRBD1 (6 bases). The CDR3 is made up of 14 amino acids. The germline V and J ends were trimmed by 4 bases and 10 bases, with 20 bases remaining between them. Germline-derived CDR1 and CDR2 are SGDLS and YYNGEE.

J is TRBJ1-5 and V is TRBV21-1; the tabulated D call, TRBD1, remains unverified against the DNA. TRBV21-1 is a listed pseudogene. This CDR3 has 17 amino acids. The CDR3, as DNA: TGTGCCAGCAGCAACCAGGGATGCCCTAATAGCAATCAGCCCCAGCATTTT. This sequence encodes CASSNQGCPNSNQPQHF.

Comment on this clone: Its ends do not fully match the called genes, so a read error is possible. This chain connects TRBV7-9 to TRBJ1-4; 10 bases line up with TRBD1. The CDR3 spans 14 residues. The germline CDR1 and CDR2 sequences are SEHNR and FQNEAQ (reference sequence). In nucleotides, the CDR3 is TGTGCCAGCAGCTCATCATCCGGGACAGGGGACCCTACCTTT. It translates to CASSSSSGTGDPTF. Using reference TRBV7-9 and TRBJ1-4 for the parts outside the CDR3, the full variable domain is DTGVSQNPRHKITKRGQNVTFRCDPISEHNRLYWYRQTLGQGPEFLTYFQNEAQLEKSRLLSDRFSAERPKGSFSTLEIQRTEQGDSAMYLCASSSSSGTGDPTFGSGTQLSVL.

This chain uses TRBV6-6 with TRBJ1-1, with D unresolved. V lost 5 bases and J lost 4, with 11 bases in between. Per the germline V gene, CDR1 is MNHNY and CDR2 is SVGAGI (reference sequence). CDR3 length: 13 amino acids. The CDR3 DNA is TGTGCCAGCAGTGTTCAGGTGCGCACTGAAGCTTTCTTT. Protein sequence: CASSVQVRTEAFF.

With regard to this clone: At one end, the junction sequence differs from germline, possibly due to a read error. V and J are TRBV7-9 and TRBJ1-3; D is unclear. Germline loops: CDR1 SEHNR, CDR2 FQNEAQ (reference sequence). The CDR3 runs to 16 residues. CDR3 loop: CSSSLAAATDGNTIYF. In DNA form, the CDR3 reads TGTTCCAGCAGCTTAGCGGCAGCAACAGATGGAAACACCATATATTTT.

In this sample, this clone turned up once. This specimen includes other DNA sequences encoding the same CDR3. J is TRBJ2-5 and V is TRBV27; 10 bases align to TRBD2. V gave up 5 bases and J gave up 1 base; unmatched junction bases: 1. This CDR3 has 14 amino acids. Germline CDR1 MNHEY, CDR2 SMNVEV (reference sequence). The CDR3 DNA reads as TGTGCCAGCAGTAGCGGGGGGGCCCAAGAGACCCAGTACTTC. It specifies CASSSGGAQETQYF.

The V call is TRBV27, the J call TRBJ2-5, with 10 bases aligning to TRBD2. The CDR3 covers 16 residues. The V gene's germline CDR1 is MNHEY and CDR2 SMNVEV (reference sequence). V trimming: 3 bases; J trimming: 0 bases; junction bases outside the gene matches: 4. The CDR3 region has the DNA TGTGCCAGCAGTTTTACTAGCGGGACGTACCAAGAGACCCAGTACTTC. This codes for CASSFTSGTYQETQYF.

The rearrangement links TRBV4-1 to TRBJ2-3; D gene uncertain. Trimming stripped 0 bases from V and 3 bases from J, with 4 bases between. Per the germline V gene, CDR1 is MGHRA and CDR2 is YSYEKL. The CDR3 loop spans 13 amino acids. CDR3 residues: CASSQEATDTQYF. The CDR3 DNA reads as TGCGCCAGCAGCCAAGAGGCAACAGATACGCAGTATTTT.

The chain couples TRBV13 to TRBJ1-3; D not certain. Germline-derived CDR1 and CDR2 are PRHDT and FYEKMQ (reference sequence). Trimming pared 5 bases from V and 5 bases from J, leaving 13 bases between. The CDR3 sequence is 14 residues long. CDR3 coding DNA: TGTGCCAGCAGCCGGGGAACCGGGAGAAACACCATATATTTT. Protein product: CASSRGTGRNTIYF. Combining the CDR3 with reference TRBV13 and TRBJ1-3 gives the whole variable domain AAGVIQSPRHLIKEKRETATLKCYPIPRHDTVYWYQQGPGQDPQFLISFYEKMQSDKGSIPDRFSAQQFSDYHSELNMSSLELGDSALYFCASSRGTGRNTIYFGEGSWLTVV.

Here the CDR3 reads CASSLILDRGRVETQYF. CDR3 sequence (DNA): TGCGCCAGCAGCTTGATCCTCGACAGGGGACGGGTAGAGACCCAGTACTTC. The rearrangement joins TRBV5-1 to TRBJ2-5; 8 bases line up with TRBD1. Germline CDR1 SGHRS, CDR2 YFSETQ. Losses at the gene ends were 1 base for V and 4 bases for J; bases not matched to a gene: 12. This CDR3 is built from 17 residues.

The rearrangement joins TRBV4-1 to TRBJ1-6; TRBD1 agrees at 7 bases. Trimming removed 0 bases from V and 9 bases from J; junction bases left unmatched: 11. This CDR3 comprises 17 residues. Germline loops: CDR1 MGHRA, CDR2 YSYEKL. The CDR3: CASSQEGMTGMRSPLHF. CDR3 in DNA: TGCGCCAGCAGCCAAGAGGGGATGACAGGGATGCGTTCACCCCTCCACTTT.

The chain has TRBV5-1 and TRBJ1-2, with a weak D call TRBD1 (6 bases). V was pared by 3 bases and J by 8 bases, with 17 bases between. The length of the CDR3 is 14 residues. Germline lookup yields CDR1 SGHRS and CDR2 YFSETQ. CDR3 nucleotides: TGCGCCAGCAGCTCGACAGGAGCAATGGGGGGCTACACCTTC. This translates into CASSSTGAMGGYTF.

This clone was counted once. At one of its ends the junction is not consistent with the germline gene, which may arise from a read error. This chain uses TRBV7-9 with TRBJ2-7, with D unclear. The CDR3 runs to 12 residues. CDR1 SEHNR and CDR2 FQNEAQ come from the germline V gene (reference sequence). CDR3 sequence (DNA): TGTTCCAGCAGCATATTCAGCTACGAGCAGTACTTC. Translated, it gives CSSSIFSYEQYF.

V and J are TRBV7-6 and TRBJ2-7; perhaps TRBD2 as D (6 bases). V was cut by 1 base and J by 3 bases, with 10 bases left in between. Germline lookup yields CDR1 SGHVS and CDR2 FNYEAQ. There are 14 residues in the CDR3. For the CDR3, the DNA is TGTGCCAGCAGCTTAGGGTCGGGGGACTACGAGCAGTACTTC. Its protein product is CASSLGSGDYEQYF. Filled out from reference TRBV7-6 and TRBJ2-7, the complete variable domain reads GAGVSQSPRYKVTKRGQDVALRCDPISGHVSLYWYRQALGQGPEFLTYFNYEAQQDKSGLPNDRFSAERPEGSISTLTIQRTEQRDSAMYRCASSLGSGDYEQYFGPGTRLTVT.